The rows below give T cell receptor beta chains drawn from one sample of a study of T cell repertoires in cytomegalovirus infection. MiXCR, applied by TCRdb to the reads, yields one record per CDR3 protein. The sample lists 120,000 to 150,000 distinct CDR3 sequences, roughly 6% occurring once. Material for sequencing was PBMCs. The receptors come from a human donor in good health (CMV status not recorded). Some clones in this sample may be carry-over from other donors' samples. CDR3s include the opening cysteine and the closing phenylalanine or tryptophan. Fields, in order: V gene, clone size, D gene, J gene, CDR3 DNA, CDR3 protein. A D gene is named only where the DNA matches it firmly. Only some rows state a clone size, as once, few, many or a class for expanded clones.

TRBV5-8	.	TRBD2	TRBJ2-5	TGTGCCAGCAGCTTGGGGGTGAGCGGGAATACGGAGACCCAGTACTTC	CASSLGVSGNTETQYF
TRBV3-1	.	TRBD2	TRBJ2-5	TGTGCCAGCAGCCATGGGACTAGCGGGGGGGCGCGGGGGACCCAGTACTTC	CASSHGTSGGARGTQYF
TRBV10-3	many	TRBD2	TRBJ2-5	TGTGCCATCAGGACTAGCCCGTACCAAGAGACCCAGTACTTC	CAIRTSPYQETQYF
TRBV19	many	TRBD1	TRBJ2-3	TGTGCCAGTAGTATGACAGGGAAGGCGGATACGCAGTATTTT	CASSMTGKADTQYF
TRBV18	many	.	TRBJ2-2	TGTGCCAGCTCACCAAACCGGCTGAACACCGGGGAGCTGTTTTTT	CASSPNRLNTGELFF
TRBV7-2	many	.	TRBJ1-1	TGTGCCAGCACGGACGGGGGGGGGAGGGGCTCAGAAGCTTTCTTT	CASTDGGGRGSEAFF
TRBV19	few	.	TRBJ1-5	TGTGCCAGTACCCCGGTCCCCTATAGCAATCAGCCCCAGCATTTT	CASTPVPYSNQPQHF
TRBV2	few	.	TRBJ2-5	TGTGCCAGCAGTGGACAGGCGTACCAAGAGACCCAGTACTTC	CASSGQAYQETQYF
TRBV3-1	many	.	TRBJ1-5	TGTGCCAGCAGCCAGGACAGTGCCAATCAGCCCCAGCATTTT	CASSQDSANQPQHF
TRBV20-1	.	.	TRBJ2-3	TGCAGTGCTAGGACCCTCAGGACAAGCACAGATACGCAGTATTTT	CSARTLRTSTDTQYF
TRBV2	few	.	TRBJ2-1	TGTGCCAGCAGTGAAGCGGTCCAAGAGCAGTTCTTC	CASSEAVQEQFF
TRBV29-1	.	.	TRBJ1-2	TGCAGCGTTGAATTTGTAGGCGGCCTCCCTAGTAACTATGGCTACACCTTC	CSVEFVGGLPSNYGYTF
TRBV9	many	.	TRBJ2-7	TGTGCCAGCAGCGTAGAACAGGGCAGTTCCTACGAGCAGTACTTC	CASSVEQGSSYEQYF
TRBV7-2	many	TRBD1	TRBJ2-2	TGTGCCAGCAGCCTCCACAGGGGGCGCAGCACCGGGGAGCTGTTTTTT	CASSLHRGRSTGELFF
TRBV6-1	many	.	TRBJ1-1	TGTGCCAGCTGTGCGGCGGCGCTGAACACTGAAGCTTTCTTT	CASCAAALNTEAFF
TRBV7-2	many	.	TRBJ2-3	TGTGCCAGCAGCTTCGAGTCCCGGGAGTCAGATACGCAGTATTTT	CASSFESRESDTQYF
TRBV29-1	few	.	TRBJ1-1	TGCAGCGTTGACGGTGGAAGGGGGGTGAACACTGAAGCTTTCTTT	CSVDGGRGVNTEAFF
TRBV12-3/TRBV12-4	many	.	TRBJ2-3	TGTGCCAGCAGCCCGACTAGTCGGACAGATACGCAGTATTTT	CASSPTSRTDTQYF
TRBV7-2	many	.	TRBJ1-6	TGTGCCAGCAGCTTAGGAGCAGGGGTAGGTCCCCTCCACTTT	CASSLGAGVGPLHF
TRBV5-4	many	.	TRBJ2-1	TGTGCCAGCATCGGTTGGGGGGCAGGGTCCTACAATGAGCAGTTCTTC	CASIGWGAGSYNEQFF
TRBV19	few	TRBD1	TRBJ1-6	TGTGCCAGTAGTATGGGACAGGGCTCATCCTATAATTCACCCCTCCACTTT	CASSMGQGSSYNSPLHF
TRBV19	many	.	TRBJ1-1	TGTGCCAGCCGGACTCCCACTGAAGCTTTCTTT	CASRTPTEAFF
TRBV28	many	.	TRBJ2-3	TGTGCCAGCAGTTTATCCGCACTGGGCGCGGGCACAGATACGCAGTATTTT	CASSLSALGAGTDTQYF
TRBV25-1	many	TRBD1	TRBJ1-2	TGTGCCAGCAGGGAAACAGGGGTGGGCTACACCTTC	CASRETGVGYTF
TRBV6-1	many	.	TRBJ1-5	TGTGCCAGCACCGCTCTCCAAATGGGCAATCAGCCCCAGCATTTT	CASTALQMGNQPQHF
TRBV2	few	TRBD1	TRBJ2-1	TGTGCCAGCAGTATGGGACAGGGCCTTTACAATGAGCAGTTCTTC	CASSMGQGLYNEQFF
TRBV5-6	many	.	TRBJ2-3	TGTGCCAGCAGCTTCAGAACGGGATCCCGGGGAGACACAGATACGCAGTATTTT	CASSFRTGSRGDTDTQYF
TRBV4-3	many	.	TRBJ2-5	TGCGCCAGCAGCCAAGATTTGGGGGACGCGGCGAGCTTC	CASSQDLGDAASF
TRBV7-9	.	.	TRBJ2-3	TGTGCCAGCAGCCCAGAGGCGGGGGCGCACCTTGGGGATACGCAGTATTTT	CASSPEAGAHLGDTQYF
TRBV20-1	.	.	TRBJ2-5	TGCAGTGCCGAAAGGGTCCAGAGTTGGTACCAAGAGACCCAGTACTTC	CSAERVQSWYQETQYF
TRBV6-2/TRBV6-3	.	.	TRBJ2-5	TGTGCCAGCAGGTGGAGGGGCCAAGAGACCCAGTACTTC	CASRWRGQETQYF
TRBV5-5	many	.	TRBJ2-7	TGTGCCAGCAGCAAGGACATCTACGAGCAGTACTTC	CASSKDIYEQYF
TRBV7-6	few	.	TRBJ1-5	TGTGCCAGCAGCTTAGACCTTCGGCAGCCCCAGCATTTT	CASSLDLRQPQHF
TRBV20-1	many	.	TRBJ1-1	TGCAGTGCTAATAAGGGGAATGCGGACACTGAAGCTTTCTTT	CSANKGNADTEAFF
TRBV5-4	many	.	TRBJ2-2	TGTGCCAGCAGCTTGGAGGGGGTACTGAACACCGGGGAGCTGTTTTTT	CASSLEGVLNTGELFF
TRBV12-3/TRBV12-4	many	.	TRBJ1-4	TGTGCCAGCAGTTCTAGTGAAAAACTGTTTTTT	CASSSSEKLFF
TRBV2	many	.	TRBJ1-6	TGTGCCAGCAGTGTCCTCGCATCACCCCTCCACTTT	CASSVLASPLHF
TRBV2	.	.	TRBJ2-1	TGTGCCAGCAAGGGGGGGGGGGTCAATGAGCAGTCCTTC	CASKGGGVNEQSF
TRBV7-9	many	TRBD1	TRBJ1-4	TGTGCCAGCAGCTCCACCTCGACAGGGGGCGATGAAAAACTGTTTTTT	CASSSTSTGGDEKLFF
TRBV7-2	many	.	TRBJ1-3	TGTGCCAGCAGTCAGGGAAGTGGAAACACCATATATTTT	CASSQGSGNTIYF
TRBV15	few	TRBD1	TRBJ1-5	TGTGCCACCAGCAGAGATATGAGACAGGGGCAGCCCCAGCATTTT	CATSRDMRQGQPQHF
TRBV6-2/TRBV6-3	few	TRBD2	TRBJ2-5	TGTGCCAGCAGTTACGCTTCGAGAGCGGGGGGAACAGAGACCCAGTACTTC	CASSYASRAGGTETQYF
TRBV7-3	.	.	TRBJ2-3	TGTGCCAGCAGCTTATACGGGGGTGCAGATACGCAGTATTTT	CASSLYGGADTQYF